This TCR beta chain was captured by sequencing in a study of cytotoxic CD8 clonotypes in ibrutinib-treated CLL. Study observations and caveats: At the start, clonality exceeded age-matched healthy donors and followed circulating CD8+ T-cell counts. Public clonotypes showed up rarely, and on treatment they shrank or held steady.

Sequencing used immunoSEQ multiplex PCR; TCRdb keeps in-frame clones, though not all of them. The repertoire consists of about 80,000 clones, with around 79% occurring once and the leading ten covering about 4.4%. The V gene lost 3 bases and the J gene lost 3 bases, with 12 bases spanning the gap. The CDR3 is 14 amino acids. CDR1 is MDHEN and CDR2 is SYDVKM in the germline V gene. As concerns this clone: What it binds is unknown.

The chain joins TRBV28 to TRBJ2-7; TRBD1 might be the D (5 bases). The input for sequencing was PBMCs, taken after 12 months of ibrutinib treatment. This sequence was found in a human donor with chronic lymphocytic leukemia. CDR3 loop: CASSLAGYNYEQYF. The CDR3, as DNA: TGTGCCAGCAGTTTGGCAGGGTACAACTACGAGCAGTACTTC.